This TCR beta chain was captured by sequencing in a study of T cell repertoires in ileal Crohn's disease. With respect to this clone: What it recognizes is unknown.

Study-level points and caveats: All patients with clonality above 26.8% had endoscopic recurrence.

TCRB immunosequencing input was 400 to 650 nanograms of biopsy DNA per sample. Some clones are missing from TCRdb's copy, which holds only in-frame ones; the method was immunoSEQ multiplex PCR. The table shows 16,000 or so clones, with 80% occurring only once. The CDR3 length is 12 residues. V gave up 4 bases and J gave up 7 bases, with 11 bases separating them. Per germline, CDR1 SGHRS and CDR2 YFSETQ. The source material was ileal tissue. The source is an adult with Crohn's disease. The chain carries TRBV5-1 and TRBJ1-2; D not resolved. The CDR3 DNA is TGCGCCAGCAGCCTACCCACGCTTGGCTACACCTTC. This codes for CASSLPTLGYTF.